This TCR beta chain was obtained from a study of PD-L1 blockade in urothelial cancer. Background on the study: Patients initiated atezolizumab around 2014 at 1,200 mg intravenously every 3 weeks. Blood was tested 3 weeks (second dose) and 6 weeks into treatment. Regarding the study as a whole: Tumor-associated TCR clones expanded more in blood at 3 weeks in patients with durable benefit.

With respect to this clone: Its matching antigen is unknown.

This CDR3 contains 14 residues. V lost 3 bases, J lost 4 bases, and 4 bases stayed unmatched. The germline V gene has CDR1 MNHEY and CDR2 SVGAGI. Sequencing used immunoSEQ multiplex PCR; TCRdb keeps in-frame clones, though not all of them. The repertoire has about 72,000 clones, roughly 90% of them found once; the top ten carry approximately 5%. As to time point: pretreatment peripheral blood. The receptor's source is a man in his sixties or seventies with urothelial cancer. The starting material was PBMCs, obtained around atezolizumab (anti-PD-L1) treatment. V and J are TRBV6-5 and TRBJ2-7; TRBD2 matches at 9 bases. The CDR3 DNA follows: TGTGCCAGCAGTTATAGCGGGAGAGAATACGAGCAGTACTTC. It translates to CASSYSGREYEQYF.